The rows below give T cell receptor beta chains drawn from one sample of a study of Ad26.COV2.S vaccination and SARS-CoV-2 variants. Only in-frame clones appear in the TCRdb table, and some are missing; sequencing was by immunoSEQ multiplex PCR. This table has roughly 700,000 clones, more than 70% appearing once. Sample: peripheral blood, taken in a trial of Ad26.COV2.S vaccine versus placebo. These receptors were taken from a person between 18 and 59 years old who received the Ad26.COV2.S COVID-19 vaccine or a placebo. CDR3s include the opening cysteine and the closing phenylalanine or tryptophan. Each record gives: J gene, D gene, clone size, V gene, CDR3 protein, CDR3 DNA. D genes are given only for firm matches. Clone size appears in some rows only: once, few, many, or a class for an expanded clone.

J gene: TRBJ2-7; D gene: NA; clone size: NA; V gene: TRBV9; CDR3 protein: CASSVDQGSHEQYF; CDR3 DNA: TGTGCCAGCAGCGTAGACCAGGGATCTCACGAGCAGTACTTC
J gene: TRBJ2-7; D gene: TRBD1; clone size: NA; V gene: TRBV27; CDR3 protein: CASGQGINREQYF; CDR3 DNA: TGTGCCAGCGGACAGGGGATTAATAGGGAGCAGTACTTC
J gene: TRBJ2-2; D gene: NA; clone size: NA; V gene: TRBV7-2; CDR3 protein: CASSLVSNTGELFF; CDR3 DNA: TGTGCCAGCAGCTTAGTAAGCAACACCGGGGAGCTGTTTTTT
J gene: TRBJ2-3; D gene: NA; clone size: once; V gene: TRBV7-2; CDR3 protein: CASSPSTDTQYF; CDR3 DNA: TGTGCCAGCAGCCCTAGCACAGATACGCAGTATTTT
J gene: TRBJ2-1; D gene: TRBD2; clone size: NA; V gene: TRBV19; CDR3 protein: CASSSEGLGFVNEQFF; CDR3 DNA: TGTGCCAGTAGTTCCGAGGGACTAGGATTTGTCAATGAGCAGTTCTTC
J gene: TRBJ2-5; D gene: TRBD1; clone size: NA; V gene: TRBV7-9; CDR3 protein: CAGDREQETQYF; CDR3 DNA: TGTGCCGGGGACAGAGAACAAGAGACCCAGTACTTC
J gene: TRBJ2-6; D gene: NA; clone size: few; V gene: TRBV6-5; CDR3 protein: CASKSPGAGANVLTF; CDR3 DNA: TGTGCCAGCAAATCCCCGGGGGCTGGGGCCAACGTCCTGACTTTC
J gene: TRBJ1-3; D gene: TRBD1; clone size: NA; V gene: TRBV6-6; CDR3 protein: CASRGTASGNTIYF; CDR3 DNA: TGTGCCAGCAGGGGGACAGCTTCTGGAAACACCATATATTTT
J gene: TRBJ1-6; D gene: TRBD1; clone size: NA; V gene: TRBV30; CDR3 protein: CAWSVRDRRYSPLHF; CDR3 DNA: TGTGCCTGGAGTGTAAGGGACAGGCGATATTCACCCCTCCACTTT
J gene: TRBJ1-6; D gene: NA; clone size: NA; V gene: TRBV12-5; CDR3 protein: CASGAGTVRSVNSPLHF; CDR3 DNA: TGTGCTAGTGGTGCCGGGACCGTTCGATCGGTTAATTCACCCCTCCACTTT
J gene: TRBJ2-7; D gene: TRBD2; clone size: NA; V gene: TRBV5-5; CDR3 protein: CASSSTSGRYEQYF; CDR3 DNA: TGTGCCAGCAGCTCTACTAGCGGTAGGTACGAGCAGTACTTC
J gene: TRBJ2-7; D gene: NA; clone size: NA; V gene: TRBV19; CDR3 protein: CASSNFGYGYEQYF; CDR3 DNA: TGTGCCAGTAGTAACTTCGGTTACGGGTACGAGCAGTACTTC
J gene: TRBJ2-1; D gene: TRBD2; clone size: NA; V gene: TRBV9; CDR3 protein: CASSVDERGSYNEQFF; CDR3 DNA: TGTGCCAGCAGCGTAGACGAGCGGGGGAGCTACAATGAGCAGTTCTTC
J gene: TRBJ2-5; D gene: TRBD2; clone size: NA; V gene: TRBV3-1/TRBV3-2; CDR3 protein: CASSQDASGGPGTQYF; CDR3 DNA: TGTGCCAGCAGCCAAGACGCTAGCGGAGGCCCGGGGACCCAGTACTTC
J gene: TRBJ2-3; D gene: TRBD2; clone size: NA; V gene: TRBV6-5; CDR3 protein: CASSRGGLTDTQYF; CDR3 DNA: TGTGCCAGCAGTCGCGGGGGGCTCACAGATACGCAGTATTTT
J gene: TRBJ1-2; D gene: NA; clone size: NA; V gene: TRBV7-9; CDR3 protein: CASSLATGGGGYTF; CDR3 DNA: TGTGCCAGCAGCTTAGCGACGGGCGGAGGCGGCTACACCTTC
J gene: TRBJ2-7; D gene: TRBD1; clone size: NA; V gene: TRBV5-1; CDR3 protein: CASSLDRGNYEQYF; CDR3 DNA: TGCGCCAGCAGCCTGGACAGGGGAAACTACGAGCAGTACTTC
J gene: TRBJ2-5; D gene: TRBD2; clone size: NA; V gene: TRBV4-2; CDR3 protein: CASSRGDSGGTNQETQYF; CDR3 DNA: TGTGCCAGCAGCCGGGGAGATAGCGGGGGCACCAACCAAGAGACCCAGTACTTC
J gene: TRBJ2-1; D gene: NA; clone size: NA; V gene: TRBV6-6; CDR3 protein: CASSYSSSSDEQFF; CDR3 DNA: TGTGCCAGCAGTTACTCGTCTAGTTCCGATGAGCAGTTCTTC
J gene: TRBJ2-5; D gene: NA; clone size: NA; V gene: TRBV5-4; CDR3 protein: CASSPGSSGAGPGGETQYF; CDR3 DNA: TGTGCCAGCAGTCCTGGGTCCAGCGGGGCTGGGCCGGGGGGCGAGACCCAGTACTTC
J gene: TRBJ1-3; D gene: NA; clone size: NA; V gene: TRBV12-3/TRBV12-4; CDR3 protein: CASRTGNTIYF; CDR3 DNA: TGTGCCAGCAGAACTGGAAACACCATATATTTT
J gene: TRBJ2-3; D gene: NA; clone size: NA; V gene: TRBV5-6; CDR3 protein: CASSLWVSSTDTQYF; CDR3 DNA: TGTGCCAGCAGCTTGTGGGTCTCTAGCACAGATACGCAGTATTTT
J gene: TRBJ2-3; D gene: TRBD1; clone size: once; V gene: TRBV7-2; CDR3 protein: CASNSLGTGVTDTQYF; CDR3 DNA: TGTGCCAGCAATTCCTTGGGGACAGGGGTAACGGATACGCAGTATTTT
J gene: TRBJ2-1; D gene: NA; clone size: NA; V gene: TRBV30; CDR3 protein: CASYEGTSSYNEQFF; CDR3 DNA: TGTGCCTCGTACGAGGGGACGAGCTCCTACAATGAGCAGTTCTTC
J gene: TRBJ1-1; D gene: NA; clone size: NA; V gene: TRBV7-9; CDR3 protein: CASSSPGTTAMNTEAFF; CDR3 DNA: TGTGCCAGCAGCTCACCTGGGACAACCGCCATGAACACTGAAGCTTTCTTT
J gene: TRBJ1-6; D gene: NA; clone size: NA; V gene: TRBV6-5; CDR3 protein: CASSYLARAYSPLHF; CDR3 DNA: TGTGCCAGCAGTTACCTGGCCCGGGCCTATTCACCCCTCCACTTT